This T cell receptor beta chain was retrieved from a study of blood T cell repertoires in COVID-19. Study background: Sample material is recorded as cDNA or gDNA derived from T cells, B-cell-depleted T cells, or PBMCs.

This clone was detected only once. Authors' analysis steps: Amplification of reference gene primers provided the estimated nucleated cell counts. TCRdb keeps only in-frame clones here, not all; method: immunoSEQ multiplex PCR. The D gene and trimming were derived from the DNA, and the V and J assignments and clone size from that table. The data contain about 170,000 clones, 60% to 85% of them singletons. CDR1 and CDR2 from the germline V gene are SGHRS and YFSETQ. The CDR3 runs to 16 residues. Germline trimming cut 1 base from V and 5 bases from J; bases unmatched to any gene: 7. This sequence was found in a man aged 55 to 70 with acute or convalescent COVID-19. Sequencing input: peripheral blood. The chain recombines TRBV5-1 with TRBJ2-4; 9 nucleotides agree with TRBD1. The CDR3 loop is CASSLSPGQGENIQYF. CDR3 DNA: TGCGCCAGCAGCTTGTCCCCGGGACAGGGCGAAAACATTCAGTACTTC.